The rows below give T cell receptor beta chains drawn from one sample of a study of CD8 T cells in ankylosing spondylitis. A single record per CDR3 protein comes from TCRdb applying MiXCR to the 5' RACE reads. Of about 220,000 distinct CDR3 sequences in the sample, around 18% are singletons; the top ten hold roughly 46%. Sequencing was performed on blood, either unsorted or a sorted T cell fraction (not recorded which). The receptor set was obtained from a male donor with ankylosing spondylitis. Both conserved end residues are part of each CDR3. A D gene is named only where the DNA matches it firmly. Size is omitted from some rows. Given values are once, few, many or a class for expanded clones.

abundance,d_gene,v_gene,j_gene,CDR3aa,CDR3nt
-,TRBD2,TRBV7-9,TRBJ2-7,CASSLGSSGIYEQYF,TGTGCCAGCAGCTTAGGTAGTAGCGGGATTTACGAGCAGTACTTC
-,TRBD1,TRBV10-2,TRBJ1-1,CASSERSGGISTEAFF,TGCGCCAGCAGTGAGCGGTCAGGGGGCATCAGCACTGAAGCTTTCTTT
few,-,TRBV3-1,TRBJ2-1,CASSQGGQLNEQFF,TGTGCCAGCAGCCAAGGGGGACAACTCAATGAGCAGTTCTTC
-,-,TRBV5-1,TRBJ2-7,CASSFYGPDEQYF,TGCGCCAGCAGCTTTTACGGGCCGGACGAGCAGTACTTC
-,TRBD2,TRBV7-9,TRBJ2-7,CASSYTSGSNEQYF,TGTGCCAGCAGCTACACTAGCGGCTCCAACGAGCAGTACTTC
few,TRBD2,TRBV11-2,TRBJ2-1,CASSLGPLAGGPKDNEQFF,TGTGCCAGCAGCTTAGGCCCGCTAGCGGGAGGCCCTAAGGACAATGAGCAGTTCTTC
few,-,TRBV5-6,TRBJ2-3,CASSLSPTRTDTQYF,TGTGCCAGCAGCTTGAGTCCGACCCGCACAGATACGCAGTATTTT
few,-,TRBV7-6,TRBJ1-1,CASSVLRGDTEAFF,TGTGCCAGCAGCGTACTCCGTGGGGACACTGAAGCTTTCTTT
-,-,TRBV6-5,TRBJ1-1,CASSYSGDGEAFF,TGTGCCAGCAGTTACTCGGGGGACGGTGAAGCTTTCTTT
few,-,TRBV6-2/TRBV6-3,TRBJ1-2,CASRETSGRPDYGYTF,TGTGCCAGCAGAGAGACTTCTGGACGGCCCGACTATGGCTACACCTTC
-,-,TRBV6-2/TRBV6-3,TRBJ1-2,CASTLPGEDGYTF,TGTGCCAGCACCCTGCCAGGGGAAGATGGCTACACCTTC
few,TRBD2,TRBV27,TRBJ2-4,CASTSETSGVGIQYF,TGTGCCAGCACTTCCGAGACTAGCGGTGTAGGCATTCAGTACTTC
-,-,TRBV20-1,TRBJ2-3,CSARSTGLGTDTQYF,TGCAGTGCTAGATCCACAGGGTTGGGCACAGATACGCAGTATTTT
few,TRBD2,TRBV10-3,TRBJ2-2,CAISEWTSGRGGGELFF,TGTGCCATCAGTGAGTGGACTAGCGGGAGAGGAGGCGGGGAGCTGTTTTTT
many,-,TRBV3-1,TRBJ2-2,CASSQGGATGELFF,TGTGCCAGCAGCCAAGGCGGGGCCACCGGGGAGCTGTTTTTT
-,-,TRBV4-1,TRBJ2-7,CASSQEEGGYWFEQYF,TGCGCCAGCAGCCAAGAAGAGGGAGGATATTGGTTCGAGCAGTACTTC
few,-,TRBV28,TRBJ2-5,CASSFEFTGPYQETQYF,TGTGCCAGCAGTTTTGAATTCACGGGTCCGTACCAAGAGACCCAGTACTTC
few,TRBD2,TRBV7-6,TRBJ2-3,CASSFTSDSTDTQYF,TGTGCCAGCAGCTTTACTAGCGACAGCACAGATACGCAGTATTTT
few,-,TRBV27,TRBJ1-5,CASSFGTNNQPQHF,TGTGCCAGCAGTTTTGGGACGAACAATCAGCCCCAGCATTTT
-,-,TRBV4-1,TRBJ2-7,CASSQEGTVFYEQYF,TGCGCCAGCAGCCAAGAGGGTACGGTGTTCTACGAGCAGTACTTC
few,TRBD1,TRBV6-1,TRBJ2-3,CASSDGQGLGDTQYF,TGTGCCAGCAGTGATGGACAGGGGTTGGGAGATACGCAGTATTTT
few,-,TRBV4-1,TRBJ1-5,CASSQVPGDNQPQHF,TGCGCCAGCAGCCAAGTTCCAGGGGACAATCAGCCCCAGCATTTT
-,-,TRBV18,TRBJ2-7,CASSRGEPDPYEQYF,TGTGCCAGCTCACGCGGGGAACCTGACCCCTACGAGCAGTACTTC
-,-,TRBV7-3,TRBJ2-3,CASSSQLGRPGTDTQYF,TGTGCCAGCAGCTCTCAACTAGGCCGTCCAGGCACAGATACGCAGTATTTT
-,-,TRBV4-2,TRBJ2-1,CASSQDLTRGHNEQFF,TGTGCCAGCAGCCAAGATCTGACTAGAGGGCACAATGAGCAGTTCTTC
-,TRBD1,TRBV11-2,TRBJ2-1,CASSIWTGDNEQFF,TGTGCCAGCAGCATCTGGACAGGGGACAATGAGCAGTTCTTC
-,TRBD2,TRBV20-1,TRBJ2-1,CSAREWREGHYEQFF,TGCAGTGCTAGAGAGTGGCGGGAGGGCCACTATGAGCAGTTCTTC
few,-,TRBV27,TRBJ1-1,CASSSLGGTEAFF,TGTGCCAGCAGTTCCTTGGGGGGAACTGAAGCTTTCTTT
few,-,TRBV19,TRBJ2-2,CASSMGTGELFF,TGTGCCAGTAGTATGGGGACCGGGGAGCTGTTTTTT
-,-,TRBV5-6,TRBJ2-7,CASSLTENEQYF,TGTGCCAGCAGCTTGACAGAAAACGAGCAGTACTTC
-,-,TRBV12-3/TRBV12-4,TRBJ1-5,CASSGQYSNQPQHF,TGTGCCAGCAGTGGACAGTATAGCAATCAGCCCCAGCATTTT
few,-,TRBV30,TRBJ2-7,CAWSVGGIGLEQYF,TGTGCCTGGAGTGTAGGAGGGATTGGGCTCGAGCAGTACTTC
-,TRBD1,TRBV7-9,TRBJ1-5,CASSPGGTGDNQPQHF,TGTGCCAGCAGCCCAGGTGGGACAGGGGACAATCAGCCCCAGCATTTT
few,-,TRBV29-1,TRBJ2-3,CSVELGPDTQYF,TGCAGCGTTGAATTGGGCCCAGATACGCAGTATTTT
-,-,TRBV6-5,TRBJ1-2,CASSSWRDTYGYTF,TGTGCCAGCAGCTCCTGGAGGGACACCTATGGCTACACCTTC
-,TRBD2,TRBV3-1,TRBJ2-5,CASSTPGGLETQYF,TGTGCCAGCAGCACCCCGGGAGGGCTAGAGACCCAGTACTTC
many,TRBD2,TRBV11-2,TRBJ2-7,CASTTGTPFGTNTYEQYF,TGTGCCAGCACCACGGGTACCCCGTTCGGGACTAATACCTACGAGCAGTACTTC
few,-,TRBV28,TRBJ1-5,CASSLEGLGDQPQHF,TGTGCCAGCAGTTTAGAGGGGCTAGGGGATCAGCCCCAGCATTTT
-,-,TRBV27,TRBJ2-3,CASSARLEDTQYF,TGTGCCAGCAGTGCCCGACTTGAAGATACGCAGTATTTT